These 13 T cell receptor beta chains were all obtained from the same sample, sequenced in a study of blood T cell repertoires in COVID-19. Libraries were prepared by immunoSEQ multiplex PCR; TCRdb keeps only in-frame clonotypes and omits some of them. Altogether around 95,000 clones are present, more than 70% being singletons, with the ten largest covering around 13%. The sequencing input was peripheral blood. The source of these receptors is a human donor in a cohort sampled during active COVID-19.

The chain links TRBV3-1 (or the pseudogene TRBV3-2) to TRBJ1-3; no reliable D call. Trimming stripped 3 bases from V and 0 bases from J, with 15 bases between. The CDR3 loop spans 17 amino acids. The germline V gene encodes CDR1 LGHDT and CDR2 YNNKEL (reference sequence). The CDR3 region is CASSHALTQSSGNTIYF. The CDR3 coding sequence is TGTGCCAGCAGCCATGCGTTGACTCAGAGCTCTGGAAACACCATATATTTT.

J is TRBJ1-1 and V is TRBV19, with 7 nucleotides matching TRBD1. Germline assignment: CDR1 LNHDA and CDR2 SQIVND (reference sequence). The CDR3 contains 16 residues. With 6 bases clipped from V and 0 bases from J, the junction kept 10 bases outside the gene matches. This chain's CDR3 is CASSVTGAPMNTEAFF. The CDR3 DNA is TGTGCCAGTAGCGTAACAGGGGCTCCGATGAACACTGAAGCTTTCTTT.

The V gene is TRBV2, the J gene TRBJ2-7; 9 bases align to TRBD1. The CDR3 extends over 13 amino acids. V gave up 5 bases and J gave up 5 bases; unmatched junction bases: 4. Germline V gene sequence: CDR1 SNHLY, CDR2 FYNNEI. The CDR3 sequence: CASSQQGANEQYF. The CDR3 DNA follows: TGTGCCAGCAGTCAACAGGGGGCCAACGAGCAGTACTTC.

The chain is built from TRBV9 and TRBJ1-1; TRBD1 might be the D (5 bases). This CDR3 is 15 amino acids long. Trimming took off 0 bases at V and 0 bases at J, with 9 bases between the two ends. Per germline, CDR1 SGDLS and CDR2 YYNGEE. CDR3 residues: CASSVAGHLNTEAFF. The CDR3 DNA is TGTGCCAGCAGCGTAGCTGGACATCTGAACACTGAAGCTTTCTTT. The whole variable domain, remainder taken from reference TRBV9 and TRBJ1-1, is DSGVTQTPKHLITATGQRVTLRCSPRSGDLSVYWYQQSLDQGLQFLIQYYNGEERAKGNILERFSAQQFPDLHSELNLSSLELGDSALYFCASSVAGHLNTEAFFGQGTRLTVV.

Concerning this clone itself: One end of the junction does not line up with germline, which may come from a read error. The chain uses TRBV18 and TRBJ2-4; a weak D match, TRBD1 (6 bases). This CDR3 spans 10 amino acids. CDR1 is KGHSH, CDR2 LQKENI, per germline. CDR3 nucleotide sequence: TGTGCCAGCTCACCAGGGGGCAGGGACTTC. Its translation: CASSPGGRDF.

The chain is built from TRBV11-2 and TRBJ2-7; the D is unclear. Looked up from germline, CDR1 is SGHAT and CDR2 is FQNNGV. This CDR3 comprises 12 residues. The V and J ends lost 2 bases and 3 bases respectively, with 5 bases between them. The CDR3 DNA follows: TGTGCCAGCAGCTTATATCTCTACGAGCAGTACTTC. This translates into CASSLYLYEQYF.

The chain has TRBV6-5 and TRBJ2-7; D remains unclear. Deletions cut 6 bases from V and 0 bases from J, with 12 bases between. The CDR3 has 14 residues. CDR1 and CDR2 (germline): MNHEY, SVGAGI. The CDR3 is CASRSGGSSYEQYF. DNA of the CDR3: TGTGCCAGCAGATCTGGCGGCAGCTCCTACGAGCAGTACTTC.

This chain links TRBV7-6 with TRBJ2-7, with 7 bases identical to TRBD2. The CDR3 sequence is 15 residues long. V lost 5 bases and J lost 5; bases outside the gene matches: 12. CDR1 and CDR2 from the germline V gene are SGHVS and FNYEAQ. The CDR3 is CASSNLLAKSNEQYF. The DNA of the CDR3 is TGTGCCAGCAGCAACCTACTAGCGAAGTCTAACGAGCAGTACTTC. The full variable domain, completed using reference TRBV7-6 and TRBJ2-7, is GAGVSQSPRYKVTKRGQDVALRCDPISGHVSLYWYRQALGQGPEFLTYFNYEAQQDKSGLPNDRFSAERPEGSISTLTIQRTEQRDSAMYRCASSNLLAKSNEQYFGPGTRLTVT.

V is TRBV5-1 and J is TRBJ1-5, with a tentative D call TRBD1 (6 bases). CDR1 is SGHRS and CDR2 is YFSETQ in the germline V gene. The CDR3 runs to 14 residues. The germline V and J ends were trimmed by 0 bases and 3 bases, with 7 bases remaining between them. CDR3 protein: CASSLAGVNQPQHF. CDR3 nucleotides: TGCGCCAGCAGCTTGGCAGGGGTCAATCAGCCCCAGCATTTT.

The genes are TRBV3-1 (or the pseudogene TRBV3-2) and TRBJ1-2; D remains unclear. CDR3 length equals 12 residues. Trimming pared 1 base from V and 4 bases from J, leaving 4 bases between. The germline V gene has CDR1 LGHDT and CDR2 YNNKEL (reference sequence). The CDR3 DNA reads as TGTGCCAGCAGCCAAGCTCTCTATGGCTACACCTTC. It is translated as CASSQALYGYTF.

V and J are TRBV11-2 and TRBJ1-5; 8 bases are a match to TRBD1. The CDR3 runs 14 residues. The V and J ends lost 5 bases and 7 bases, in that order; junction bases with no gene match: 7. Germline-derived CDR1 and CDR2 are SGHAT and FQNNGV. The CDR3 loop reads CASSQTGGGQPQHF. The CDR3 region has the DNA TGTGCCAGCAGCCAAACAGGGGGAGGACAGCCCCAGCATTTT.

This chain links TRBV12-3 or TRBV12-4 with TRBJ2-2; D unclear. V lost 5 bases and J lost 6, with 10 bases in between. The CDR3 is 13 amino acids. CDR3: CASSLDRSGELFF. Here the CDR3 DNA reads TGTGCCAGCAGTCTAGATCGTTCCGGGGAGCTGTTTTTT.

The genes are TRBV24-1 and TRBJ2-3, with 11 positions matching TRBD1. This CDR3 is 13 amino acids long. The ends lost 4 bases at V and 11 bases at J; junction bases unmatched: 4. Germline CDR1 KGHDR, CDR2 SFDVKD. CDR3 residues: CATSEPGQGVQYF. DNA of the CDR3: TGTGCCACCAGTGAGCCGGGACAGGGGGTGCAGTATTTT.